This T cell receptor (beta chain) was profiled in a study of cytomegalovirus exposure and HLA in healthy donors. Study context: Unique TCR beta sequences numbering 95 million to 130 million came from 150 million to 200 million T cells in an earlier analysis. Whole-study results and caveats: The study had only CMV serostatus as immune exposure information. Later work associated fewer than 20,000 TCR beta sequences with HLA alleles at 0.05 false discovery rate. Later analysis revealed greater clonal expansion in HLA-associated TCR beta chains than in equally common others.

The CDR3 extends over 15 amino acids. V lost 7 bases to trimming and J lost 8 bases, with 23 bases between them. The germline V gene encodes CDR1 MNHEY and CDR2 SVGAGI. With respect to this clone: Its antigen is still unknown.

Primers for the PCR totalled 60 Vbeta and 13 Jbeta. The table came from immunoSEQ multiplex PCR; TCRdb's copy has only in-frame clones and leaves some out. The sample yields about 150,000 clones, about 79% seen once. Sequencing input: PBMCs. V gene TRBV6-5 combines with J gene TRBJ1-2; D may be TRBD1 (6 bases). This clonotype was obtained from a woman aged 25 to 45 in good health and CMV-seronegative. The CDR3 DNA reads TGTGCCAGCACTCGGGGGGCAGCATCCTTAGGGGGCTACACCTTC. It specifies CASTRGAASLGGYTF.